Presented here are 19 T cell receptor beta chains from one specimen sequenced in a study of T cells in localized non-small cell lung cancer. The protocol was immunoSEQ multiplex PCR, while the TCRdb copy is restricted to in-frame clones and leaves out a portion. The sample carries tens of thousands of clones, approximately 90% recorded once. Sequenced here: peripheral blood, sampled before any cancer treatment. The receptors originated from a man aged 35-75 years with stage I squamous cell lung carcinoma.

This chain joins TRBV15 and TRBJ1-4, with D possibly being TRBD1 (6 bases). CDR1 LNHNV and CDR2 YYDKDF come from the germline V gene (reference sequence). Trimming cost V 8 bases and J 6 bases, with 13 bases left between them. The CDR3 runs 13 residues. The CDR3 DNA sequence: TGTGCCACCGCTGCAGGGGTGGATGAAAAACTGTTTTTT. Translating it yields CATAAGVDEKLFF.

The chain has TRBV10-3 and TRBJ2-5; TRBD1 might be the D (6 bases). The germline CDR1 and CDR2 sequences are ENHRY and SYGVKD. This CDR3 is built from 15 residues. The V end lost 3 bases, the J end lost 2 bases, and 13 bases lay between the germline ends. The CDR3 is CAISDSGTLQETQYF. CDR3 bases: TGTGCCATCAGTGATTCGGGGACACTTCAAGAGACCCAGTACTTC.

The chain combines TRBV7-9 with TRBJ2-1, with D perhaps assigned TRBD1 or TRBD2 (6 bases each). The CDR3 consists of 18 residues. The V end was cut by 5 bases, the J end by 0 bases, with 20 bases between. Germline CDR1 SEHNR, CDR2 FQNEAQ (reference sequence). CDR3 loop: CASSGPGATGPSYNEQFF. The CDR3 nucleotides are TGTGCCAGCAGCGGCCCGGGGGCCACAGGGCCCTCCTACAATGAGCAGTTCTTC.

The chain is built from TRBV7-9 and TRBJ1-3, with D possibly matching TRBD1 (5 bases). CDR1 and CDR2 from the germline V gene are SEHNR and FQNEAQ (reference sequence). V was trimmed by 0 bases and J by 3 bases, leaving 12 bases between them. This CDR3 has 16 amino acids. Here the CDR3 reads CASSLAGSQGGNTIYF. CDR3 bases: TGTGCCAGCAGCTTAGCTGGGAGTCAGGGTGGAAACACCATATATTTT. Variable domain in full (rest from reference TRBV7-9 and TRBJ1-3): DTGVSQNPRHKITKRGQNVTFRCDPISEHNRLYWYRQTLGQGPEFLTYFQNEAQLEKSRLLSDRFSAERPKGSFSTLEIQRTEQGDSAMYLCASSLAGSQGGNTIYFGEGSWLTVV.

This chain joins TRBV5-1 and TRBJ1-4; D is perhaps TRBD1 (5 bases). V lost 4 bases to trimming and J lost 4 bases, with 17 bases between them. CDR1 and CDR2 (germline): SGHRS, YFSETQ. The CDR3 is 16 residues long. This chain's CDR3 is CASSLNHRDFNEKLFF. Written as DNA, the CDR3 is TGCGCCAGCAGCCTCAACCACCGGGACTTTAATGAAAAACTGTTTTTT. Supplemented by reference TRBV5-1 and TRBJ1-4, the full variable domain reads KAGVTQTPRYLIKTRGQQVTLSCSPISGHRSVSWYQQTPGQGLQFLFEYFSETQRNKGNFPGRFSGRQFSNSRSEMNVSTLELGDSALYLCASSLNHRDFNEKLFFGSGTQLSVL.

This chain uses TRBV5-1 with TRBJ2-5, with 8 bases fitting TRBD2. Germline V CDR1 and CDR2: SGHRS, YFSETQ. V shed 4 bases, J shed 1 base, and the junction held 12 bases outside the gene matches. The CDR3 contains 17 residues. The CDR3 DNA sequence: TGCGCCAGCAGCATACGGACCGGGACTAGTCCCCAAGAGACCCAGTACTTC. Its translation: CASSIRTGTSPQETQYF.

CDR3 in DNA: TGTGCCAGCAGCCCCGGGACTAGCGACTACAATGAGCAGTTCTTC. This translates into CASSPGTSDYNEQFF. The chain joins TRBV6-4 to TRBJ2-1; 10 bases agree with TRBD2. CDR1 and CDR2 from the germline V gene are MRHNA and SNTAGT. V shed 6 bases and J 3 bases; nucleotides not matched to a gene: 5. The CDR3 contains 15 residues.

The chain carries TRBV5-1 and TRBJ1-6, with 9 bases fitting TRBD1. CDR3 length: 15 amino acids. Per the germline V gene, CDR1 is SGHRS and CDR2 is YFSETQ. Losses at the gene ends were 0 bases for V and 9 bases for J; bases not matched to a gene: 4. CDR3 sequence (DNA): TGCGCCAGCAGCTTGGCTTCGACAGGGGGTTCACCCCTCCACTTT. This codes for CASSLASTGGSPLHF.

The chain couples TRBV7-2 to TRBJ2-7, with TRBD2 identical over 7 bases. Germline lookup yields CDR1 SGHTA and CDR2 FQGNSA. After removal of 2 bases from V and 2 bases from J, the junction contained 3 bases not matched to a gene. There are 14 residues in the CDR3. In DNA form, the CDR3 reads TGTGCCAGCAGCTTACAGCGGGGTCCCTACGAGCAGTACTTC. Translation: CASSLQRGPYEQYF.

This clone was recorded a few times. The CDR3 protein is CASSPILNREGNTIYF. In nucleotides, the CDR3 is TGTGCCAGCTCACCTATATTAAACAGGGAAGGAAACACCATATATTTT. The chain is built from TRBV18 and TRBJ1-3; D is possibly TRBD1 (6 bases). This CDR3 comprises 16 residues. The ends were cut back, 3 bases at V and 4 bases at J, with 16 bases in the middle. Germline CDR1 and CDR2: KGHSH and LQKENI.

The V and J genes are TRBV28 and TRBJ1-4; weak D call: TRBD1 (6 bases). This CDR3 has 14 residues. Germline V CDR1 and CDR2: MDHEN, SYDVKM. The V end lost 8 bases, the J end lost 6 bases, and 16 bases lay between the germline ends. CDR3 nucleotide sequence: TGTGCCAGCGCCAAACAGGGTGGGGATGAAAAACTGTTTTTT. It is translated as CASAKQGGDEKLFF.

This sequence joins TRBV4-3 and TRBJ2-7; D remains unclear. The V and J ends lost 1 base and 0 bases respectively, with 10 bases between them. The CDR3 loop spans 15 amino acids. Germline CDR1 is LGHNA and CDR2 is YSLEER. The CDR3 sequence: CASSQVASGSYEQYF. The CDR3, as DNA: TGCGCCAGCAGCCAAGTCGCCTCCGGCTCCTACGAGCAGTACTTC.

This chain joins TRBV5-1 and TRBJ2-3; 7 bases line up with TRBD1. This CDR3 is 14 amino acids long. Trimming took 5 bases from V and 2 from J; bases not matched to a gene: 5. Per germline, CDR1 SGHRS and CDR2 YFSETQ. The CDR3 DNA reads TGCGCCAGCAGTACCGGGACAGTCACAGATACGCAGTATTTT. Protein sequence: CASSTGTVTDTQYF.

This clone has a handful of counts. The chain combines TRBV4-2 with TRBJ2-5, with 8 bases matching TRBD2. Trimming removed 2 bases from V and 4 bases from J; junction bases left unmatched: 6. The CDR3 is made up of 15 amino acids. Germline CDR1 is LGHNA and CDR2 is YNFKEQ. The CDR3 spells CASSQYGGAGETQYF. The CDR3 DNA sequence: TGTGCCAGCAGCCAATACGGGGGGGCCGGAGAGACCCAGTACTTC.

The gene calls are TRBV19 and TRBJ2-6, with TRBD1 matching over 9 bases. The germline gives CDR1 LNHDA, CDR2 SQIVND (reference sequence). The CDR3 contains 16 residues. The ends lost 9 bases at V and 1 base at J; junction bases unmatched: 7. The chain's CDR3 is CASRDRVGSGANVLTF. CDR3 DNA: TGTGCCAGCCGGGACAGGGTCGGTTCTGGGGCCAACGTCCTGACTTTC.

The chain employs TRBV29-1 and TRBJ2-7; TRBD1 might be the D (6 bases). V lost 7 bases, J lost 9 bases, and 25 bases lay in between. Germline values: CDR1 SQVTM, CDR2 ANQGSEA. CDR3 length: 14 residues. The CDR3 here is CSARSGVRGHLQYF. For the CDR3, the DNA is TGCAGCGCCCGGTCAGGCGTCAGGGGTCACTTGCAGTACTTC.

The chain recombines TRBV6-5 with TRBJ1-2; 10 bases align to TRBD1. The V gene end was trimmed by 0 bases and the J gene end by 4 bases; junction bases not matched to a gene: 5. From germline, CDR1 is MNHEY and CDR2 SVGAGI. The CDR3 has 16 residues. CDR3: CASSYSGTGVFYGYTF. The CDR3 DNA sequence: TGTGCCAGCAGTTACTCCGGGACAGGGGTTTTCTATGGCTACACCTTC.

This clone was recorded only once. CDR3 loop: CASRLAEQETQYF. The CDR3 DNA sequence: TGTGCCAGCAGGTTAGCGGAACAAGAGACCCAGTACTTC. This chain uses TRBV2 with TRBJ2-5; TRBD2 is a possible D gene (6 bases). The CDR3 is made up of 13 amino acids. V dropped 6 bases and J dropped 2 bases, with 10 bases sitting between them. Germline lookup yields CDR1 SNHLY and CDR2 FYNNEI.

This chain joins TRBV15 and TRBJ1-5, with D possibly TRBD1 on 5 matching bases. Trimming took 0 bases from V and 11 from J, leaving 20 bases between them. The CDR3 spans 16 residues. The V gene's germline CDR1 is LNHNV and CDR2 YYDKDF (reference sequence). Here the CDR3 reads CATSRDPPGGGEAQHF. As DNA, the CDR3 is TGTGCCACCAGCAGAGATCCCCCGGGGGGGGGTGAAGCCCAGCATTTT.